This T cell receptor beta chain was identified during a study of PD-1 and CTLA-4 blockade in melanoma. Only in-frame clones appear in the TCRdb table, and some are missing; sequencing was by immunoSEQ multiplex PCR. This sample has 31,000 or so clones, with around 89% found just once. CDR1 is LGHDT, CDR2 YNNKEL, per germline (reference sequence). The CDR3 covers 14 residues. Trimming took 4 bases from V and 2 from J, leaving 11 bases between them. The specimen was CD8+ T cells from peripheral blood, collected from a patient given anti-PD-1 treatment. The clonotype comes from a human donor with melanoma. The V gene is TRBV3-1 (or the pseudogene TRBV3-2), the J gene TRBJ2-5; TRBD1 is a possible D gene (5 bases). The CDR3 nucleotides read TGTGCCAGCAGCCCTCCGACAGCTCAAGAGACCCAGTACTTC. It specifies CASSPPTAQETQYF.